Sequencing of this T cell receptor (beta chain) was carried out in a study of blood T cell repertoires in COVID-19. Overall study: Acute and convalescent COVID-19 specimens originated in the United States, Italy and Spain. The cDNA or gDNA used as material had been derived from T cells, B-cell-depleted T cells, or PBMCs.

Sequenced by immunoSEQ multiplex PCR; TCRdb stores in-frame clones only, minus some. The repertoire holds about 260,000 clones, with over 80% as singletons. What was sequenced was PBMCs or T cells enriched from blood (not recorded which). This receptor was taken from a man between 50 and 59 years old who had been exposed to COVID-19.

CDR3 amino acids: CASSQVPTGRNQPQHF. CDR3 DNA sequence: TGCGCCAGCAGCCAAGTTCCAACAGGGCGAAATCAGCCCCAGCATTTT. The rearrangement uses TRBV4-1 and TRBJ1-5, with a weak D call TRBD1 (6 bases). V gave up 1 base and J gave up 4 bases, with 14 bases separating them. In germline, CDR1 is MGHRA, CDR2 YSYEKL. The CDR3 length is 16 residues.